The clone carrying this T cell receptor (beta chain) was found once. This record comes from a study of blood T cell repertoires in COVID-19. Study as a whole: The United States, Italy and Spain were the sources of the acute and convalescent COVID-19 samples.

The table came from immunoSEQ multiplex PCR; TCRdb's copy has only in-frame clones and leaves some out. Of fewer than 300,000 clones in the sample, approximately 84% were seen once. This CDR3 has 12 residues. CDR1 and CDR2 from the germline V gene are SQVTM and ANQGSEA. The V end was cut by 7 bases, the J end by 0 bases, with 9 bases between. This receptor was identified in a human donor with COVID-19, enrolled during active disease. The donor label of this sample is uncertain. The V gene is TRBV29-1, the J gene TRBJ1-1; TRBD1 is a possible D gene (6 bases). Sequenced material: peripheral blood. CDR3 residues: CSAGVMNTEAFF. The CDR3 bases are TGCAGCGCAGGGGTCATGAACACTGAAGCTTTCTTT. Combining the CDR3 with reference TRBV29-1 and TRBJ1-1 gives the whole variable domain SAVISQKPSRDICQRGTSLTIQCQVDSQVTMMFWYRQQPGQSLTLIATANQGSEATYESGFVIDKFPISRPNLTFSTLTVSNMSPEDSSIYLCSAGVMNTEAFFGQGTRLTVV.